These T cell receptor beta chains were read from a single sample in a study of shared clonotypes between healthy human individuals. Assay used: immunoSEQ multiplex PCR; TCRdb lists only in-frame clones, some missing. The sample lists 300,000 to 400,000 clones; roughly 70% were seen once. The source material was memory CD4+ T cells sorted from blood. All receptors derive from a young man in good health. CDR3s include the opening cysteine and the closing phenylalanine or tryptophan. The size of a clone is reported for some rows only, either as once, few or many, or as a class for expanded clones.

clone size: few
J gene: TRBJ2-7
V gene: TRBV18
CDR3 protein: CASSPNRGLAAYEQYF

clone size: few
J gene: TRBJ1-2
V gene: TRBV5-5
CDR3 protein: CASSAPGTNYGYTF

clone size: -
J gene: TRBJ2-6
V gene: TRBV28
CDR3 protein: CASSLRGANVLTF

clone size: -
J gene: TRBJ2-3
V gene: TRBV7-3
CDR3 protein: CASSLLGGTDTQYF

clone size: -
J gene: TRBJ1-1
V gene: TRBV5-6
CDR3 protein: CASISQALRAEAFF

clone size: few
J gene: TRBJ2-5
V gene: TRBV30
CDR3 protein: CAWALQGGVETQYF

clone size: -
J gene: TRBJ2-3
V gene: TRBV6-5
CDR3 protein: CASTRADTQYF

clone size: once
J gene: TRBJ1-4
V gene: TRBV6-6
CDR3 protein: CASSYLDSNEKLFF

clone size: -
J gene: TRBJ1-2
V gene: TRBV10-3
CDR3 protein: CAISESHHYYGYTF

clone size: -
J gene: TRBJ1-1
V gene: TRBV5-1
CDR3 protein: CASSLDVRANTEAFF

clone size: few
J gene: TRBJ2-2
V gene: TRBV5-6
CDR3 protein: CASSWKGLKNTGELFF

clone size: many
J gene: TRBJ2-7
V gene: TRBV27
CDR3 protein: CASKRGPRYEQYF

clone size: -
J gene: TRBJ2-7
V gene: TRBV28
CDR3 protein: CASSPLDGTGGGEQYF